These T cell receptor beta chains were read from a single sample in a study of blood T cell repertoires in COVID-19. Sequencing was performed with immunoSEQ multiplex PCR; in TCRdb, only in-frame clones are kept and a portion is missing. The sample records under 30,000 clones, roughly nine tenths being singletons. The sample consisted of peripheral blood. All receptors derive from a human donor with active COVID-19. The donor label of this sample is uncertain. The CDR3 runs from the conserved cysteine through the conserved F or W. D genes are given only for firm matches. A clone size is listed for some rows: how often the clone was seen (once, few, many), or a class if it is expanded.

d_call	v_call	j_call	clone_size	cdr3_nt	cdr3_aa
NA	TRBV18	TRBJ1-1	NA	TGTGCCAGCTCACAGCAGGGTTTAAAGAACACTGAAGCTTTCTTT	CASSQQGLKNTEAFF
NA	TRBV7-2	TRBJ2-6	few	TGTGCCAGCAGCTTAGCATCAGGGTCTGGGGCCAACGTCCTGACTTTC	CASSLASGSGANVLTF
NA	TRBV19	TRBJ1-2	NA	TGTGCCAGTAGTATCACAGGGAACTATGGCTACACCTTC	CASSITGNYGYTF
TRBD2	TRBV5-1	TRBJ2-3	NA	TGCGCCAGCAGCTTGGCCTCGACTAGCGGGGGTCTCGGAGATACGCAGTATTTT	CASSLASTSGGLGDTQYF
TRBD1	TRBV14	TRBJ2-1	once	TGTGCCAGCAGCCAGGCGACAGGGGTCTCCTACAATGAGCAGTTCTTC	CASSQATGVSYNEQFF
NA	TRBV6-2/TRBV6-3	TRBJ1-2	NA	TGTGCCAGCAGCTCCCCCCTTAGCTATGGCTACACCTTC	CASSSPLSYGYTF
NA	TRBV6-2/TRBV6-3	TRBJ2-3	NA	TGTGCCAGCAGTTACTCGGGGGGGCCCGCAGATACGCAGTATTTT	CASSYSGGPADTQYF
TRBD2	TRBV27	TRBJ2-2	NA	TGTGCCAGCAGGGGACTAGCGGGAGCGAACACCGGGGAGCTGTTTTTT	CASRGLAGANTGELFF
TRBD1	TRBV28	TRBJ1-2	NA	TGTGCCAGCACCCCACAGGGGAGCAACTATGGCTACACCTTC	CASTPQGSNYGYTF
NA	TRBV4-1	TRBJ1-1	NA	TGCGCCAGCAGGTGGTCGTGGACACGGGACACTGAAGCTTTCTTT	CASRWSWTRDTEAFF
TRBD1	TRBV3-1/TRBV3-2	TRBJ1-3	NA	TGTGCCAGCAGCACCCGGGACAGCGTACGATACACCATATATTTT	CASSTRDSVRYTIYF
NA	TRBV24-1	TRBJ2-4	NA	TGTGCCACCAGTGATAGCAAGGGGGACAAAAACATTCAGTACTTC	CATSDSKGDKNIQYF
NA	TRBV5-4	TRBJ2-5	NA	TGTGCCAGCAGCTTGAGAGGGGGACGAGAGACCCAGTACTTC	CASSLRGGRETQYF
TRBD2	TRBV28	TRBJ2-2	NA	TGTGCCAGCAGCAACGGACTAGCGGGGAACACCGGGGAGCTGTTTTTT	CASSNGLAGNTGELFF
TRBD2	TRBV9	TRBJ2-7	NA	TGTGCCAGCAGCGTAGGAGCGGGGCCGGGATCCTACGAGCAGTACTTC	CASSVGAGPGSYEQYF
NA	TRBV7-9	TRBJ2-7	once	TGTGCCAGCAGCGGGGGGGACACTCCCCTCGAGCAGTACTTC	CASSGGDTPLEQYF
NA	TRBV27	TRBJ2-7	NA	TGTGCCAGCCGGCCGCAATACAGGGATTTACCCTACGAGCAGTACTTC	CASRPQYRDLPYEQYF
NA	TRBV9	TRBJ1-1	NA	TGTGCCAGCAGCGGACATCACCCTGGACAGCCCACTGAAGCTTTCTTT	CASSGHHPGQPTEAFF
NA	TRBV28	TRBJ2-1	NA	TGTGCCAGCAGTTCCCGTCGTGAGTTTTACAATGAGCAGTTCTTC	CASSSRREFYNEQFF
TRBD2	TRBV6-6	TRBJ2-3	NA	TGTGCCAGCAGACAGACTAGCGGGGGGACAGATACGCAGTATTTT	CASRQTSGGTDTQYF
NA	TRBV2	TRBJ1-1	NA	TGTGCCAGCAGTGAGGGGCTTTTTCGTGACACTGAAGCTTTCTTT	CASSEGLFRDTEAFF
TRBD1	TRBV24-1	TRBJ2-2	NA	TGTGCCACCAGTGACCCATCGACAGGGATGGCCGGGGAGCTGTTTTTT	CATSDPSTGMAGELFF
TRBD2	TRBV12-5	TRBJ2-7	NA	TGTGCTAGTGGTTTGGTACTCTCAGCGGGGGGTTACGAGCAGTACTTC	CASGLVLSAGGYEQYF
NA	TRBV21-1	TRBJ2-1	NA	TGTGCCAGCAGCGGACGGGGGAAGAGGGTTGGCAATGAGCAGTTCTTC	CASSGRGKRVGNEQFF
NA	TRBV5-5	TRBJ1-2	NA	TGTGCCAGCAGCTTGGGAGCGGGTGGCTACACCTTC	CASSLGAGGYTF
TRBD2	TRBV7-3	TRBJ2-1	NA	TGTGCCAGCAGCTCGCCCGGACTAGCGGGGGGCTCCCAGTTCTTC	CASSSPGLAGGSQFF
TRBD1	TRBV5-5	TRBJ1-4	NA	TGTGCCAGCAGCTTAGTAACGGACAGGCGGCGTGAAAAACTGTTTTTT	CASSLVTDRRREKLFF
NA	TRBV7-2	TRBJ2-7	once	TGTGCCAGCAGCTCCACCTACGAGCAGTACTTC	CASSSTYEQYF
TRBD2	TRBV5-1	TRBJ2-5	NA	TGCGCCAGCAGCGGGGGACTAGCGGACCAAGAGACCCAGTACTTC	CASSGGLADQETQYF
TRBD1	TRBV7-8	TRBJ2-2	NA	TGTGCCAGCACCGTCCGGGACAGTAACACCGGGGAGCTGTTTTTT	CASTVRDSNTGELFF
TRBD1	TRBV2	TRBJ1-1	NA	TGTGCCAGTCTGACAGGGATGAACACTGAAGCTTTCTTT	CASLTGMNTEAFF
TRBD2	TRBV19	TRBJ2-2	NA	TGTGCCAGTACGCTAGCGGCTAACACCGGGGAGCTGTTTTTT	CASTLAANTGELFF
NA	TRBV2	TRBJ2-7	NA	TGTGCCAGCAGTGAAGCGCCGCAGGGCCTTCGGTACTTC	CASSEAPQGLRYF
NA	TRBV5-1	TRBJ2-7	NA	TGCGCCAGCAGCCCGTCAGGATCCTACGAGCAGTACTTC	CASSPSGSYEQYF
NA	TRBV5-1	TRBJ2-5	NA	TGCGCCAGCAGCTTGGTTCCGGGGTGGGATACCCAGTACTTC	CASSLVPGWDTQYF
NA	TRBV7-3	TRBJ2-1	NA	TGTGCCAGCAGCTCGACTGTAAACTCCTACAATGAGCAGTTCTTC	CASSSTVNSYNEQFF
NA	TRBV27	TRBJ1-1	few	TGTGCCAGCAGTAGACAGGCAGCCCTTAACACTGAAGCTTTCTTT	CASSRQAALNTEAFF
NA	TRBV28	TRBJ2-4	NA	TGTGCCAGCAGATCGGGACTCATAGCCAAAAACATTCAGTACTTC	CASRSGLIAKNIQYF
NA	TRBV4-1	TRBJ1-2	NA	TGCGCCAGCAGCCAAGATTGGGGGCTCCGACGAGGCTACACCTTC	CASSQDWGLRRGYTF
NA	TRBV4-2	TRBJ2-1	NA	TGTGCCAGCAGCCAAGATACAGGCCAGGGCACTGAGCAGTTCTTC	CASSQDTGQGTEQFF
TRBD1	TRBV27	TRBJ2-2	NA	TGTGCCAGCAGTAGGGGACAGCTGAACACCGGGGAGCTGTTTTTT	CASSRGQLNTGELFF
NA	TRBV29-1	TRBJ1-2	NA	TGCAGCGTTGACGGGGGAGGGAACTATGGCTACACCTTC	CSVDGGGNYGYTF
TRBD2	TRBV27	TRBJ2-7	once	TGTGCCAGCAGCCGCGACGGACTAGGCTCCTACGAGCAGTACTTC	CASSRDGLGSYEQYF
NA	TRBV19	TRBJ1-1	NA	TGTGCCAGTAGTATATTCCCCAATACTGAAGCTTTCTTT	CASSIFPNTEAFF
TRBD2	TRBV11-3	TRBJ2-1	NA	TGTGCCAGCAGCTTAAATCCTCCGACAGCGGGAGTCAATGAGCAGTTCTTC	CASSLNPPTAGVNEQFF
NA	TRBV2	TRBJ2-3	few	TGTGCCAGCAGTGAAATAAGGGACTTTTGGGGACTTACAGATACGCAGTATTTT	CASSEIRDFWGLTDTQYF
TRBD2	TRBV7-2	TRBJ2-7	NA	TGTGCCAGCAGCTCTCGGGGGGGTAGCTCCTACGAGCAGTACTTC	CASSSRGGSSYEQYF
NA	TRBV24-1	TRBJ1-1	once	TGTGCCACCAGTGATTTTACAGGTCCTGTATGTTTGACCACTGAAGCTTTCTTT	CATSDFTGPVCLTTEAFF
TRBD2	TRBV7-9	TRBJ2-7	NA	TGTGCCAGCAGCTTCCTGGCTAGCGGAACCTACGAGCAGTACTTC	CASSFLASGTYEQYF
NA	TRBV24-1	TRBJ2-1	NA	TGTGCCACCAGTGATTCGGGACTCGCCAACTCCTACAATGAGCAGTTCTTC	CATSDSGLANSYNEQFF
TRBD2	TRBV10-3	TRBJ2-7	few	TGTGCCATCAGTGGACTAGCGGATTACGAGCAGTACTTC	CAISGLADYEQYF
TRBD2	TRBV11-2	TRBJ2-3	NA	TGTGCCAGCAGCTTAGTGTGGTGGTCTAGCGGGGGGGCCCCAGATACGCAGTATTTT	CASSLVWWSSGGAPDTQYF
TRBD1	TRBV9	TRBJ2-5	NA	TGTGCCAGCAGCTCGGACAGGGGAGGGGAGACCCAGTACTTC	CASSSDRGGETQYF
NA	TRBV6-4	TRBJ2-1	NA	TGTGCCAGCAGTGATGACCCGGGTAAACATGGTGAGCAGTTCTTC	CASSDDPGKHGEQFF